This passage covers 4 T cell receptor beta chains from one sample sequenced in a study of blood T cell repertoires in COVID-19. Using immunoSEQ multiplex PCR, the repertoire was profiled, and TCRdb retains in-frame clones only, with some absent. This repertoire shows around 320,000 clones, 90% to 95% found once; its top ten account for around 4.2%. Sequenced input: PBMCs or T cells enriched from blood (not recorded which). These TCRs come from a woman aged 25 to 45 who had been exposed to COVID-19.

The chain employs TRBV15 and TRBJ2-2; tentatively, D is TRBD2 (6 bases). CDR1 is LNHNV and CDR2 is YYDKDF in the germline V gene (reference sequence). With 3 bases removed from V and 6 bases from J, the gap between germline ends came to 8 bases. CDR3 size: 13 residues. In nucleotides, the CDR3 is TGTGCCACCAGCAGGGAGGGGCCCGGGGAGCTGTTTTTT. Residues: CATSREGPGELFF.

The chain recombines TRBV18 with TRBJ2-5, with 8 bases matching TRBD1. The CDR3 is 14 residues long. Germline values: CDR1 KGHSH, CDR2 LQKENI. Losses at the gene ends were 6 bases for V and 4 bases for J; bases not matched to a gene: 7. CDR3 sequence: CASSHGQGRETQYF. The CDR3 DNA reads TGTGCCAGCTCTCACGGACAGGGCCGAGAGACCCAGTACTTC. Supplemented by reference TRBV18 and TRBJ2-5, the full variable domain reads NAGVMQNPRHLVRRRGQEARLRCSPMKGHSHVYWYRQLPEEGLKFMVYLQKENIIDESGMPKERFSAEFPKEGPSILRIQQVVRGDSAAYFCASSHGQGRETQYFGPGTRLLVL.

The chain joins TRBV7-9 to TRBJ2-5; D is undetermined. V lost 8 bases and J 2 bases, leaving 12 bases between the germline ends. This CDR3 region has 13 residues. Looked up from germline, CDR1 is SEHNR and CDR2 is FQNEAQ (reference sequence). Here the CDR3 reads CASESSAQETQYF. DNA of the CDR3: TGTGCCAGCGAATCAAGCGCACAAGAGACCCAGTACTTC.

V usage is TRBV10-3 and J usage is TRBJ2-7, with D possibly matching TRBD2 (5 bases). The CDR3 loop spans 15 amino acids. Germline CDR1 is ENHRY and CDR2 is SYGVKD. The V end was cut by 3 bases, the J end by 3 bases, with 15 bases between. Here the CDR3 reads CAISELSWTFYEQYF. CDR3 bases: TGTGCCATCAGTGAACTCTCCTGGACTTTCTACGAGCAGTACTTC.